This paragraph reports one T cell receptor beta chain. This entry is derived from a study of shared T cell receptors in the human thymus. Trimming left V 1 base short and J 1 base short, with 22 bases between. Germline CDR1 SGHAT, CDR2 FQNNGV. The CDR3 is 19 residues long. Sequencing was performed with immunoSEQ multiplex PCR; in TCRdb, only in-frame clones are kept and a portion is missing. The sample records about 660,000 clones, approximately 87% being singletons. The same data also went into a second study, on human thymus T cells. From that second work: Obtained as resections during corrective heart surgery, the thymus tissue was then studied.

The clonotype comes from a boy younger than two with a congenital heart defect. Input material: thymocytes. The chain recombines TRBV11-2 with TRBJ1-1; D is ambiguous. CDR3 coding DNA: TGTGCCAGCAGCTTAGCCCCCCGACAAGGTGAAGATGGGAACACTGAAGCTTTCTTT. Translation gives CASSLAPRQGEDGNTEAFF.